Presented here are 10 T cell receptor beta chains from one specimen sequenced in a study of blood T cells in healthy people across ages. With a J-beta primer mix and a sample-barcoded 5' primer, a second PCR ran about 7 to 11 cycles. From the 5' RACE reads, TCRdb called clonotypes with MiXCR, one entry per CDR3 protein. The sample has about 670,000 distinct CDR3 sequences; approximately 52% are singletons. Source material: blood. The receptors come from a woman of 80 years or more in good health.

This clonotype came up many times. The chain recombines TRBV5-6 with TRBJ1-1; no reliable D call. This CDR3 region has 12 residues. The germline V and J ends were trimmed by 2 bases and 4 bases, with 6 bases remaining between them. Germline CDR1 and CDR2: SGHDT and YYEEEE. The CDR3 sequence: CASSFVGTEAFF. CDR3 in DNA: TGTGCCAGCAGCTTCGTCGGCACTGAAGCTTTCTTT.

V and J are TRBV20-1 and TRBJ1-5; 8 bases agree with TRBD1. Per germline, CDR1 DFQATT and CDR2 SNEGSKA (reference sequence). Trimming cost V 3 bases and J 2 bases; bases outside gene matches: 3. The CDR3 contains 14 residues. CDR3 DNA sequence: TGCAGTGCTAGGGAGGGACAGGGCAATCAGCCCCAGCATTTT. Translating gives CSAREGQGNQPQHF.

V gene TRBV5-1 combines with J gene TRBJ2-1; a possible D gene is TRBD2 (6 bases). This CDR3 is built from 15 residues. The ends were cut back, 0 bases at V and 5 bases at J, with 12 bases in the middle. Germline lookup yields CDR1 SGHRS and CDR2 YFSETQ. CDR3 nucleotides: TGCGCCAGCAGCTTGGAACTAGCCGCCAACAATGAGCAGTTCTTC. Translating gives CASSLELAANNEQFF.

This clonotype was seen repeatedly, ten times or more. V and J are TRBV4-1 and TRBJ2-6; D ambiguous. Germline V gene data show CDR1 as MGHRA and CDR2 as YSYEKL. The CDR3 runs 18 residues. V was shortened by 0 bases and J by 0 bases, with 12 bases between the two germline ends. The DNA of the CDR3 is TGCGCCAGCAGCCAAGATCCCATACAATTCTCTGGGGCCAACGTCCTGACTTTC. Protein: CASSQDPIQFSGANVLTF.

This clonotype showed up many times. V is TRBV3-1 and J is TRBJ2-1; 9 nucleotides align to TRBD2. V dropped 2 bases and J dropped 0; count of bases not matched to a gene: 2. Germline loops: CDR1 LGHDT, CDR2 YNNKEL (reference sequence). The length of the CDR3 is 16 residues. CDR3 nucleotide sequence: TGTGCCAGCAGCCAAAATAGCGGGAGCTCCTACAATGAGCAGTTCTTC. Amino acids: CASSQNSGSSYNEQFF.

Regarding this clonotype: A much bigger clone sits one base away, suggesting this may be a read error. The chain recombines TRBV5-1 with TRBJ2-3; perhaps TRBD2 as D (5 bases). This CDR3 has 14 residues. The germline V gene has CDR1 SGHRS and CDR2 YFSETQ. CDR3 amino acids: CASSLRPSTDTLYF. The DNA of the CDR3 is TGCGCCAGCAGCTTGAGGCCTAGCACAGATACGCTGTATTTT.

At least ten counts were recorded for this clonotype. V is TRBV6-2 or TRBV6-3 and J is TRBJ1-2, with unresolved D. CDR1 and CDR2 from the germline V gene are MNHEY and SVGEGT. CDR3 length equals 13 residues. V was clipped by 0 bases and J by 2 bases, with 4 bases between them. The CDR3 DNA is TGTGCCAGCAGTTACTCGAGCAACTATGGCTACACCTTC. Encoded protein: CASSYSSNYGYTF.

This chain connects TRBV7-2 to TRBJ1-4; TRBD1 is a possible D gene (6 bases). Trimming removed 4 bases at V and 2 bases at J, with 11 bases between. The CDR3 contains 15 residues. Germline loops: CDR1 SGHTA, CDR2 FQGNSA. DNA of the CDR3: TGTGCCAGCAGCTCTATCAGGGGCACTAATGAAAAACTGTTTTTT. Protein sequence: CASSSIRGTNEKLFF.

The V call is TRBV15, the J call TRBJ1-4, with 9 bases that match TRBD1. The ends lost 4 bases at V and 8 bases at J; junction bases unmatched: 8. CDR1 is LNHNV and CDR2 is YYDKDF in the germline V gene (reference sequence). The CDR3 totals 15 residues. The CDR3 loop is CATSTPGTGREKLFF. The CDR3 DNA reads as TGTGCCACCAGCACCCCCGGGACAGGGCGCGAAAAACTGTTTTTT.

As DNA, the CDR3 is TGCGCCAGCAGCTTGGGACTAGCGGGGGACTTGCCTGGGGAGCTGTTTTTT. Protein sequence: CASSLGLAGDLPGELFF. J is TRBJ2-2 and V is TRBV5-1, with 12 nucleotides matching TRBD2. The CDR3 length is 17 residues. V was clipped by 0 bases and J by 8 bases; unmatched bases: 8. Germline CDR1 and CDR2: SGHRS and YFSETQ.